The subject of this entry is one T cell receptor (beta chain). The record originates from a study of T cell changes during pregnancy in multiple sclerosis. The repertoire was sequenced with immunoSEQ multiplex PCR; TCRdb's copy has only in-frame clones and lacks some. The table lists approximately 74,000 clones, about 85% of them singletons, with less than 3.5% in the top ten. Trimming removed 4 bases from V and 4 bases from J; junction bases left unmatched: 14. Per germline, CDR1 LGHNA and CDR2 YSLEER. The length of the CDR3 is 17 residues. V usage is TRBV4-3 and J usage is TRBJ1-1; 8 bases align to TRBD1. The sequence was collected from a female donor with multiple sclerosis, enrolled in a pregnancy study. Sequencing used peripheral blood, obtained before pregnancy. CDR3 coding DNA: TGCGCCAGCAGCCTGACCGAATGGGACAGGTGGGGCACTGAAGCTTTCTTT. Its protein is CASSLTEWDRWGTEAFF.